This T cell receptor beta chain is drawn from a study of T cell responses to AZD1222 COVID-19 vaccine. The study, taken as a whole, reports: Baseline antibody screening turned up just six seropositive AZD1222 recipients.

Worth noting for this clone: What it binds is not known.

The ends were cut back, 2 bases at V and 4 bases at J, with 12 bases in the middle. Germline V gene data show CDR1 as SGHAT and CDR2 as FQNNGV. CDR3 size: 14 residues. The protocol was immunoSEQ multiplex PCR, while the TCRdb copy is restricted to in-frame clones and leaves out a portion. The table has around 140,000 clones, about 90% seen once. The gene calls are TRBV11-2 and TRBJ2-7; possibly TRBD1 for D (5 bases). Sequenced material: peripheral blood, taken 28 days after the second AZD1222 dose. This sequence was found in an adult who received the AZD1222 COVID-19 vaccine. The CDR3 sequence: CASSLSQGRYEQYF. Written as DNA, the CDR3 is TGTGCCAGCAGCTTAAGCCAGGGAAGGTACGAGCAGTACTTC.